This entry lists 10 T cell receptor beta chains sequenced from one sample in a study of blood T cell repertoires in COVID-19. Repertoires were generated with immunoSEQ multiplex PCR, while TCRdb's copy carries only in-frame clones and drops some. This table holds approximately 260,000 clones, around nine tenths found once. The source material was PBMCs or T cells enriched from blood (not recorded which). Every receptor here comes from a woman under 30 who had recovered from COVID-19.

The genes are TRBV27 and TRBJ2-6; 9 bases align to TRBD1. The length of the CDR3 is 17 residues. The V gene's germline CDR1 is MNHEY and CDR2 SMNVEV (reference sequence). V lost 8 bases, J lost 2 bases, and 10 bases stayed unmatched. CDR3 sequence reads: CASRSGTGFPGANVLTF. CDR3 nucleotide sequence: TGTGCCAGCCGCTCCGGGACAGGGTTCCCTGGGGCCAACGTCCTGACTTTC.

The chain has TRBV4-1 and TRBJ1-5; 7 positions match TRBD1. Germline CDR1 MGHRA, CDR2 YSYEKL. This CDR3 has 15 amino acids. V was clipped by 2 bases and J by 1 base; unmatched bases: 2. CDR3 in DNA: TGCGCCAGCAGCCAATGGACAGGCAGCAATCAGCCCCAGCATTTT. Encoded protein: CASSQWTGSNQPQHF.

The chain is built from TRBV28 and TRBJ2-7; 10 bases agree with TRBD1. V gave up 6 bases and J gave up 4 bases; unmatched junction bases: 9. Germline assignment: CDR1 MDHEN and CDR2 SYDVKM. The CDR3 is made up of 15 amino acids. The CDR3 protein is CASSWATGGKYEQYF. As DNA, the CDR3 is TGTGCCAGCAGCTGGGCGACAGGGGGCAAATACGAGCAGTACTTC.

CDR3 residues: CASSSTSGGLYTQYF. The CDR3 nucleotides are TGTGCCAGCAGCTCGACTAGCGGGGGTCTGTATACGCAGTATTTT. The chain recombines TRBV5-4 with TRBJ2-3; TRBD2 agrees at 12 bases. The CDR3 runs to 15 residues. Germline trimming cut 3 bases from V and 7 bases from J; bases unmatched to any gene: 6. From germline, CDR1 is SGHNT and CDR2 YYREEE (reference sequence).

V gene TRBV30 combines with J gene TRBJ1-2; 9 bases agree with TRBD1. V lost 2 bases and J lost 7; bases outside the gene matches: 8. This CDR3 contains 14 residues. Germline CDR1 reads GTSNPN; CDR2 reads SVGIG (reference sequence). CDR3 DNA sequence: TGTGCCTGGAGTTTGGACAGGGGATTCGGTGGCTACACCTTC. This encodes CAWSLDRGFGGYTF.

The chain links TRBV18 to TRBJ2-1; D may be TRBD1 (5 bases). V lost 0 bases and J 7 bases, leaving 7 bases between the germline ends. From germline, CDR1 is KGHSH and CDR2 LQKENI. The CDR3 has 13 residues. The CDR3 loop reads CASSPPSGNEQFF. DNA of the CDR3: TGTGCCAGCTCACCACCGTCAGGGAATGAGCAGTTCTTC.

The genes are TRBV5-1 and TRBJ2-7, with D uncertain. Germline CDR1 SGHRS, CDR2 YFSETQ. The ends were cut back, 2 bases at V and 2 bases at J, with 8 bases in the middle. CDR3 length equals 13 residues. This CDR3 is CASSLRAAYEQYF. The CDR3 coding sequence is TGCGCCAGCAGCTTAAGAGCTGCCTACGAGCAGTACTTC.

The chain couples TRBV7-9 to TRBJ1-1, with D uncertain. V lost 1 base, J lost 5 bases, and 8 bases lay in between. Germline CDR1 reads SEHNR; CDR2 reads FQNEAQ (reference sequence). CDR3 length equals 13 residues. CDR3 in amino acids: CASSLVSGTEAFF. DNA of the CDR3: TGTGCCAGCAGCTTAGTTTCGGGAACTGAAGCTTTCTTT.

The chain links TRBV2 to TRBJ1-2, with TRBD1 matching over 8 bases. Germline lookup yields CDR1 SNHLY and CDR2 FYNNEI. The length of the CDR3 is 16 residues. The V and J ends lost 3 bases and 6 bases, in that order; junction bases with no gene match: 12. CDR3 bases: TGTGCCAGCAGTGACAGAACCGGACAGGGAGGGGATGGCTACACCTTC. This encodes CASSDRTGQGGDGYTF.

The chain recombines TRBV15 with TRBJ1-5; no clear D gene. Deletions cut 4 bases from V and 4 bases from J, with 8 bases between. Germline loops: CDR1 LNHNV, CDR2 YYDKDF (reference sequence). This CDR3 is built from 13 residues. The CDR3 protein is CATSMADNQPQHF. The CDR3, as DNA: TGTGCCACCAGCATGGCCGATAATCAGCCCCAGCATTTT.